This T cell receptor (beta chain) appears in the sequencing data of a study of T-cell reconstitution after alpha-beta-depleted transplantation in children. The study, taken as a whole, reports: Elevated TCRbeta diversity at day 60 was traced, in some patients, to surviving recipient T cells and thymic progenitors. When one year had passed after transplant, most T-cell counts and diversity came from newly produced T cells. The origin of alpha-beta T cells about two months after transplant was reportedly several hundred expanded graft clones.

Library preparation (for TCRbeta) was performed with unique molecular identifiers. Each CDR3 protein gets one entry after TCRdb re-called the PCR reads with MiXCR. The sample shows 200,000 or so distinct CDR3 sequences, approximately 6.9% of them seen only once. V shed 4 bases and J 4 bases; nucleotides not matched to a gene: 10. The CDR3 spans 15 residues. CDR1 is LGHDT, CDR2 YNNKEL, per germline (reference sequence). At least ten counts were recorded for this clonotype. Its specificity is unknown. The receptor's source is a boy aged 2-9 years with acute lymphoblastic leukemia, due to receive a stem cell transplant. Here the sequenced sample was PBMCs, taken before TCRalphabeta/CD19-depleted stem cell transplant. The rearrangement links TRBV3-1 to TRBJ2-7, with 7 bases fitting TRBD1. CDR3 bases: TGTGCCAGCAGCCCTCGACAGGGTGATGTATACGAGCAGTACTTC. Protein: CASSPRQGDVYEQYF.